This is a list of T cell receptor beta chains from one sample in a study of Ad26.COV2.S vaccination and SARS-CoV-2 variants. The data were produced by immunoSEQ multiplex PCR, yet TCRdb's version contains in-frame clones alone and is incomplete. The data contain some 300,000 clones, around four fifths of them singletons. Sample: peripheral blood, taken in a trial of Ad26.COV2.S vaccine versus placebo. These receptors came from a person aged 18-60 years who received the Ad26.COV2.S COVID-19 vaccine or a placebo. Both conserved end residues are part of each CDR3. A D gene is named only where the DNA matches it firmly. Expanded clones are given a class, and other clones once, few, many or no size at all.

J,V,D,size,length,CDR3,DNA
TRBJ2-5,TRBV3-1/TRBV3-2,NA,NA,15,CASSQRTGGGETQYF,TGTGCCAGCAGCCAACGGACAGGAGGGGGAGAGACCCAGTACTTC
TRBJ1-2,TRBV4-1,NA,NA,14,CASSQVGSEGVYTF,TGCGCCAGCAGCCAAGTTGGCAGCGAAGGGGTATACACCTTC
TRBJ2-1,TRBV10-1,TRBD2,NA,14,CASSVAGGYNEQFF,TGCGCCAGCAGTGTTGCGGGGGGGTACAATGAGCAGTTCTTC
TRBJ1-4,TRBV14,TRBD1,NA,16,CASSQDTTGIGEKLFF,TGTGCCAGCAGCCAAGATACGACAGGGATAGGGGAAAAACTGTTTTTT
TRBJ2-3,TRBV30,NA,NA,13,CAWSVLRRDTQYF,TGTGCCTGGAGTGTACTCCGGCGGGATACGCAGTATTTT
TRBJ2-7,TRBV5-6,TRBD2,once,14,CASSLWGGRYEQYF,TGTGCCAGCAGCTTGTGGGGGGGAAGATACGAGCAGTACTTC
TRBJ2-7,TRBV4-1,NA,NA,13,CASSRIGSTEQYF,TGCGCCAGCAGCCGTATTGGTAGTACCGAGCAGTACTTC
TRBJ1-5,TRBV2,TRBD1,NA,14,CASAGSHDRGPQHF,TGTGCCAGCGCGGGGTCCCACGACAGGGGGCCCCAGCATTTT
TRBJ2-5,TRBV27,TRBD1,NA,15,CASSSTQQGARTQYF,TGTGCCAGCAGTTCAACCCAACAGGGGGCCCGGACCCAGTACTTC
TRBJ2-2,TRBV5-1,NA,NA,14,CASSFEGNTGELFF,TGCGCCAGCAGCTTTGAGGGTAACACCGGGGAGCTGTTTTTT
TRBJ1-1,TRBV19,NA,NA,14,CASSMREMNTEAFF,TGTGCCAGTAGTATGAGGGAGATGAACACTGAAGCTTTCTTT
TRBJ1-2,TRBV18,TRBD1,once,13,CASSAGQDYGYTF,TGTGCCAGCTCAGCTGGACAGGACTATGGCTACACCTTC
TRBJ2-5,TRBV5-8,TRBD2,NA,16,CASSGGRGAGRETQYF,TGTGCCAGCAGCGGGGGGCGGGGGGCAGGTCGAGAGACCCAGTACTTC
TRBJ1-6,TRBV28,TRBD1,NA,12,CASRRDSPPLHF,TGTGCCAGCAGACGGGACAGTCCACCCCTCCACTTT
TRBJ1-3,TRBV9,NA,NA,14,CASSVDSSGNTIYF,TGTGCCAGCAGCGTGGACAGCTCTGGAAACACCATATATTTT
TRBJ2-2,TRBV5-4,TRBD2,few,16,CASRPRAGGYTGELFF,TGTGCCAGCAGGCCGCGCGCGGGGGGTTACACCGGGGAGCTGTTTTTT
TRBJ1-1,TRBV5-1,TRBD1,NA,14,CASSFQGAVGEAFF,TGCGCCAGCAGCTTTCAGGGGGCAGTTGGTGAAGCTTTCTTT
TRBJ1-1,TRBV12-3/TRBV12-4,TRBD1,NA,13,CASREGQGQEAFF,TGTGCCAGCAGGGAAGGACAGGGCCAAGAAGCTTTCTTT
TRBJ1-2,TRBV7-9,TRBD1,NA,15,CASSLSLTGDKGYTF,TGTGCCAGCAGCTTATCCCTGACAGGGGATAAGGGCTACACCTTC
TRBJ2-2,TRBV19,NA,many,15,CASSIARMNTGELFF,TGTGCCAGTAGTATAGCTCGCATGAACACCGGGGAGCTGTTTTTT
TRBJ2-6,TRBV19,NA,NA,17,CASRRAGGISGANVLTF,TGTGCCAGTAGACGGGCCGGAGGAATCTCTGGGGCCAACGTCCTGACTTTC
TRBJ2-2,TRBV28,NA,NA,13,CASSLRQMLELFF,TGTGCCAGCAGCCTCAGACAGATGCTAGAGCTGTTTTTT
TRBJ2-7,TRBV11-3,NA,NA,13,CASSLSGSYEQYF,TGTGCCAGCAGCTTAAGTGGGTCCTACGAGCAGTACTTC
TRBJ1-1,TRBV2,NA,NA,11,CASSPSAEAFF,TGTGCCAGCAGTCCAAGTGCTGAAGCTTTCTTT
TRBJ1-1,TRBV28,TRBD1,NA,13,CASSLPGQGAAFF,TGTGCCAGCAGTTTGCCAGGACAGGGTGCAGCTTTCTTT